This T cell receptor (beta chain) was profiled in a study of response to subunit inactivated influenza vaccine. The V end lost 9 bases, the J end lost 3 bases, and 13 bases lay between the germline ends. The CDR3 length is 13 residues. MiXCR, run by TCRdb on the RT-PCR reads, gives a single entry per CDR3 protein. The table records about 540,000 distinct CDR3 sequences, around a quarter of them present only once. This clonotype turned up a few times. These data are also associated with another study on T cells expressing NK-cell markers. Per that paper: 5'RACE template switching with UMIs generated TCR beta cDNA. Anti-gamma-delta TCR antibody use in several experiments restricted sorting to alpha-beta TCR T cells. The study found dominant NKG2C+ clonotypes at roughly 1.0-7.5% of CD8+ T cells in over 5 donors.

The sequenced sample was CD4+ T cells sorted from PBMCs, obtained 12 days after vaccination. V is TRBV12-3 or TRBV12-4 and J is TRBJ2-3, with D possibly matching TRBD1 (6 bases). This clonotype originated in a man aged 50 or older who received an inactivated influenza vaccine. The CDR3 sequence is CASARGETDTQYF. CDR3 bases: TGTGCCAGTGCCAGGGGAGAGACAGATACGCAGTATTTT.